This T cell receptor beta chain was identified in a study of blood T cell repertoires in COVID-19. Study information: COVID-19 samples, acute and convalescent, were from the United States, Italy and Spain. The analysed material was cDNA or gDNA that came from T cells, B-cell-depleted T cells, or PBMCs.

This CDR3 has 15 residues. The germline V gene encodes CDR1 SNHLY and CDR2 FYNNEI. The junction had 9 bases not matched to a gene; V was cut back by 6 bases and J by 5 bases. In the authors' methods: Reference gene primer amplification yielded estimated nucleated cell counts. Method: immunoSEQ multiplex PCR; TCRdb's copy keeps in-frame clones and lacks some. V and J calls and clone size are as listed in that table; D and trimming were resolved from the DNA. The table has about 210,000 clones, about 90% seen once. The V gene is TRBV2, the J gene TRBJ1-5, with 8 bases aligning to TRBD1. Sequencing was performed on peripheral blood. The receptor's source is a woman in her 70s with acute or convalescent COVID-19. The CDR3 spells CASRALDRGDQPQHF. CDR3 nucleotides: TGTGCCAGCAGAGCCCTTGACAGGGGAGATCAGCCCCAGCATTTT.